The rows below give T cell receptor beta chains drawn from one sample of a study of blood T cell repertoires in COVID-19. Method: immunoSEQ multiplex PCR; TCRdb's copy keeps in-frame clones and lacks some. The sample has over 40,000 clones; just over 85% are singletons. The sample was peripheral blood. These receptor sequences come from a man older than 75 with acute or convalescent COVID-19. CDR3s leave out the opening cysteine and the closing phenylalanine or tryptophan. The order of the fields is CDR3 protein, CDR3 length, V gene, J gene.

CDR3aa: ASSYSNREGNTIY; len: 13; v_gene: TRBV6-6; j_gene: TRBJ1-3
CDR3aa: ASSQGGLEQY; len: 10; v_gene: TRBV4-1; j_gene: TRBJ2-7
CDR3aa: ASSEWTGDNSPLH; len: 13; v_gene: TRBV10-2; j_gene: TRBJ1-6
CDR3aa: SVVLPGQATGGYT; len: 13; v_gene: TRBV29-1; j_gene: TRBJ1-2
CDR3aa: ASSETSGVRGY; len: 11; v_gene: TRBV21-1; j_gene: TRBJ2-7
CDR3aa: ASRPDRGSNQPQH; len: 13; v_gene: TRBV2; j_gene: TRBJ1-5
CDR3aa: ASSQDAGGPWNEQF; len: 14; v_gene: TRBV3-1/TRBV3-2; j_gene: TRBJ2-1
CDR3aa: ASSLRRDRDRETQY; len: 14; v_gene: TRBV7-8; j_gene: TRBJ2-5
CDR3aa: ASRDSGGGATDTQY; len: 14; v_gene: TRBV6-6; j_gene: TRBJ2-3
CDR3aa: ASSMDRSTYEQY; len: 12; v_gene: TRBV6-5; j_gene: TRBJ2-7
CDR3aa: ASSDSGTVSTDTQY; len: 14; v_gene: TRBV6-4; j_gene: TRBJ2-3
CDR3aa: ASSRRLGVGYT; len: 11; v_gene: TRBV19; j_gene: TRBJ1-2
CDR3aa: ASSLTGTPYEQY; len: 12; v_gene: TRBV5-1; j_gene: TRBJ2-7
CDR3aa: ASSLGQGYGYT; len: 11; v_gene: TRBV7-9; j_gene: TRBJ1-2
CDR3aa: ASSLVGGFGDTQY; len: 13; v_gene: TRBV7-8; j_gene: TRBJ2-3
CDR3aa: ASEGDRPYYGYT; len: 12; v_gene: TRBV6-5; j_gene: TRBJ1-2
CDR3aa: ASSSKTGVPLANYGYT; len: 16; v_gene: TRBV5-4; j_gene: TRBJ1-2
CDR3aa: ASNPRQGRTDTQY; len: 13; v_gene: TRBV7-9; j_gene: TRBJ2-3
CDR3aa: ASSGTASLAKNIQY; len: 14; v_gene: TRBV9; j_gene: TRBJ2-4
CDR3aa: ASSPGTGHEQY; len: 11; v_gene: TRBV11-2; j_gene: TRBJ2-7
CDR3aa: ASSSGTPNYGYT; len: 12; v_gene: TRBV5-4; j_gene: TRBJ1-2
CDR3aa: ASSALHQATNEKLF; len: 14; v_gene: TRBV6-1; j_gene: TRBJ1-4
CDR3aa: ASSPSSTGILEQY; len: 13; v_gene: TRBV4-1; j_gene: TRBJ2-7
CDR3aa: ASSFTSGGETQY; len: 12; v_gene: TRBV7-2; j_gene: TRBJ2-5
CDR3aa: ASSPEQGATNEKLF; len: 14; v_gene: TRBV6-2/TRBV6-3; j_gene: TRBJ1-4
CDR3aa: ASSSTGGPDTQY; len: 12; v_gene: TRBV5-1; j_gene: TRBJ2-3
CDR3aa: ASSEDSYPTEAF; len: 12; v_gene: TRBV9; j_gene: TRBJ1-1
CDR3aa: ASSQGTGTSGNTIY; len: 14; v_gene: TRBV4-2; j_gene: TRBJ1-3
CDR3aa: ASSGFPGGEDTQY; len: 13; v_gene: TRBV9; j_gene: TRBJ2-3
CDR3aa: ASSPQDLTDTQY; len: 12; v_gene: TRBV18; j_gene: TRBJ2-3
CDR3aa: ASSPDLGTGTAYGYT; len: 15; v_gene: TRBV7-9; j_gene: TRBJ1-2
CDR3aa: ASGLDGYEQY; len: 10; v_gene: TRBV12-5; j_gene: TRBJ2-7
CDR3aa: ASTQGAVSYEQY; len: 12; v_gene: TRBV11-2; j_gene: TRBJ2-7
CDR3aa: ASSLNRGNEKLF; len: 12; v_gene: TRBV9; j_gene: TRBJ1-4
CDR3aa: ASTPMGQGIHGYT; len: 13; v_gene: TRBV19; j_gene: TRBJ1-2
CDR3aa: ASSITSGGAYEQY; len: 13; v_gene: TRBV19; j_gene: TRBJ2-7
CDR3aa: ASRGGDYEQY; len: 10; v_gene: TRBV6-5; j_gene: TRBJ2-7
CDR3aa: ASSRTQANTEAF; len: 12; v_gene: TRBV19; j_gene: TRBJ1-1
CDR3aa: ASGLSGTGNTIY; len: 12; v_gene: TRBV12-5; j_gene: TRBJ1-3